This T cell receptor beta chain was recorded in a study of blood T cell repertoires in COVID-19. The method was immunoSEQ multiplex PCR; TCRdb's version includes in-frame clones alone and lacks a portion of them. The data contain fewer than 200,000 clones, 60% to 85% of them singletons. The CDR3 is 11 amino acids. In germline, CDR1 is MNHNS, CDR2 SASEGT. V gave up 3 bases and J gave up 10 bases, with 7 bases separating them. This clone turned up a few times. The gene calls are TRBV6-1 and TRBJ2-1; D remains ambiguous. This TCR derives from a man between 70 and 80 years old with acute or convalescent COVID-19. What was sequenced was peripheral blood. The CDR3 spells CASSDLGEQFF. In nucleotides, the CDR3 is TGTGCCAGCAGTGATCTCGGGGAGCAGTTCTTC.